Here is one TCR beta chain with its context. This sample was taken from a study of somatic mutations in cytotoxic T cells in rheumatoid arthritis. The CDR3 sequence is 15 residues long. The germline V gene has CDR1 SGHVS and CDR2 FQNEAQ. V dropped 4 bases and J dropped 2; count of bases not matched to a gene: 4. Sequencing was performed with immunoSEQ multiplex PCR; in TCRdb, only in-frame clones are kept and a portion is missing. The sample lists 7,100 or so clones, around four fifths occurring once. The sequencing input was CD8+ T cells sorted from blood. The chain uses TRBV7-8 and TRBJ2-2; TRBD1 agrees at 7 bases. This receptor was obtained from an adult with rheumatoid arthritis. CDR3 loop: CASSWGQHNTGELFF. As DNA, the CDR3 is TGTGCCAGCAGCTGGGGACAGCACAACACCGGGGAGCTGTTTTTT.